Listed below are T cell receptor beta chains from one sample, sequenced in a study of CD8+CD57+ T cells in acquired aplastic anemia. TCRdb called the reads again in MiXCR, with one record for every CDR3 protein. Of about 180,000 distinct CDR3 sequences in the sample, roughly 65% were seen once. Specimen: sorted CD4+, CD8+, or CD8+CD57+ T cells (not recorded which) from PBMCs. The source of these receptors is a human donor with aplastic anemia. Both conserved end residues are trimmed from each CDR3.

>TRBV10-2|TRBJ1-1
ASSELPGRDTEAF
>TRBV7-3|TRBJ2-5
ASTSRDVQETQY
>TRBV4-1|TRBJ2-3
ASSQAGANTDTQY
>TRBV7-2|TRBJ2-1
ASSRGGTSYNEQF
>TRBV2|TRBJ2-7
ASSAGTEDEQY
>TRBV7-2|TRBJ2-3
ASSLTSGPYNEQY
>TRBV19|TRBJ1-6
ASSIADSPLH
>TRBV5-1|TRBJ2-7
ASSVEPGSD
>TRBV5-4|TRBJ1-1
ASRRQGGTEAF
>TRBV24-1|TRBJ1-5
ATSDPRQGGHQPQH
>TRBV9|TRBJ2-1
ASSLFFSNHNEQF
>TRBV25-1|TRBJ2-7
ASSAGWGAYEQY